This T cell receptor (beta chain) was observed in a study of OX40 agonist ivuxolimab in advanced cancers. Method: immunoSEQ multiplex PCR; TCRdb's copy keeps in-frame clones and lacks some. The sample holds about 25,000 clones, around 81% seen once. Germline CDR1 is WNHNN and CDR2 is SYGVQD (reference sequence). The CDR3 extends over 14 amino acids. V lost 3 bases and J 3 bases, leaving 9 bases between the germline ends. The chain has TRBV10-1 and TRBJ2-1; D ambiguous. Sequencing was performed on CD4+ or CD8+ T cells sorted from blood, taken in a trial of the OX40 agonist ivuxolimab. The TCR comes from an adult with an advanced solid tumor such as melanoma, head and neck, liver or kidney cancer. This CDR3 is CASSDLTGYNEQFF. The CDR3 region has the DNA TGCGCCAGCAGTGATCTAACTGGCTACAATGAGCAGTTCTTC.